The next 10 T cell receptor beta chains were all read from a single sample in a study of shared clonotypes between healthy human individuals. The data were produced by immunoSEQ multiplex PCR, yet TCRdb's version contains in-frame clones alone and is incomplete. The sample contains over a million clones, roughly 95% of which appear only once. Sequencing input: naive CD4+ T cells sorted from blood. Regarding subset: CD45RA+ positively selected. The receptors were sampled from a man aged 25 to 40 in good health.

In DNA form, the CDR3 reads TGTGCCAGCAGTCATACAGGGACCTACACTGAAGCTTTCTTT. It yields the protein CASSHTGTYTEAFF. The J gene is TRBJ1-1, the V gene TRBV27, with D maybe TRBD1 (6 bases). The V and J ends lost 5 bases and 3 bases respectively, with 13 bases between them. The CDR3 has 14 residues. Germline CDR1 and CDR2: MNHEY and SMNVEV (reference sequence).

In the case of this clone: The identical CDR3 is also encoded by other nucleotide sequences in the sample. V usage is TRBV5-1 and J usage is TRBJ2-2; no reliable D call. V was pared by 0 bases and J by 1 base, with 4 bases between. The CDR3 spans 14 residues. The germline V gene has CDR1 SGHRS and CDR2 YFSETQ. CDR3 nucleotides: TGCGCCAGCAGCTTGGGGCAGAACACCGGGGAGCTGTTTTTT. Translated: CASSLGQNTGELFF.

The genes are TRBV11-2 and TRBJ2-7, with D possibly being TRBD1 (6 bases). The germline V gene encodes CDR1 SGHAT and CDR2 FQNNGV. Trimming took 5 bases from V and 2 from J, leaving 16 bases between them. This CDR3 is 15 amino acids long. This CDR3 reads CASSPSLQGTYEQYF. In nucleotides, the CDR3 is TGTGCCAGCAGCCCCAGCCTACAGGGCACCTACGAGCAGTACTTC. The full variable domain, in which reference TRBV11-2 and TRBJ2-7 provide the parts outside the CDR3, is EAGVAQSPRYKIIEKRQSVAFWCNPISGHATLYWYQQILGQGPKLLIQFQNNGVVDDSQLPKDRFSAERLKGVDSTLKIQPAKLEDSAVYLCASSPSLQGTYEQYFGPGTRLTVT.

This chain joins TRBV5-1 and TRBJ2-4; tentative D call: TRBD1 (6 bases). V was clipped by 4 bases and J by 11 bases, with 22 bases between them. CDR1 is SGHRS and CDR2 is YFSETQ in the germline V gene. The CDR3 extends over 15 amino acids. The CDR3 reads CASSPGTRGSSVQYF. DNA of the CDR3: TGCGCCAGCAGCCCTGGGACAAGAGGATCGTCCGTTCAGTACTTC.

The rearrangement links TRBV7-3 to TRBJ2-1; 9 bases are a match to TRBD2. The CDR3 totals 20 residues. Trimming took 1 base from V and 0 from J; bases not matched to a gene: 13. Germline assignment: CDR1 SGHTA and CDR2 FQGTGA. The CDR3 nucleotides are TGTGCCAGCAGCTTAATTGCACTAGCGGGCGGGGTTCCCTCCTACAATGAGCAGTTCTTC. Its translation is CASSLIALAGGVPSYNEQFF.

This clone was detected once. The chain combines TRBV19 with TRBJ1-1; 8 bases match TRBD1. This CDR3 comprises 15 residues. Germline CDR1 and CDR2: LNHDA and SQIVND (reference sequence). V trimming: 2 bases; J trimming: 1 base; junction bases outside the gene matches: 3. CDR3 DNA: TGTGCCAGTAGTATAATAGGGACAGGGAACACTGAAGCTTTCTTT. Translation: CASSIIGTGNTEAFF.

CDR3 amino acids: CASSSTTGPSSGNTIYF. The CDR3 nucleotides are TGTGCCAGCAGCTCAACGACAGGGCCGAGCTCTGGAAACACCATATATTTT. The V and J genes are TRBV11-3 and TRBJ1-3; 7 bases are shared with TRBD1. CDR3 length: 17 residues. In germline, CDR1 is SGHNT, CDR2 YENEEA. V lost 4 bases to trimming and J lost 0 bases; unmatched junction nucleotides: 9.

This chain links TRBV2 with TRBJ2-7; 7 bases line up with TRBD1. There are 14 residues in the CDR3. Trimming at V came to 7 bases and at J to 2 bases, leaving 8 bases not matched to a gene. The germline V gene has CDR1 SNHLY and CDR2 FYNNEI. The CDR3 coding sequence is TGTGCCAGCAAAGGGTACAGGGGCCCCTACGAGCAGTACTTC. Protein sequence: CASKGYRGPYEQYF. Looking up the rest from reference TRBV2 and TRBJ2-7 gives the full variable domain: EPEVTQTPSHQVTQMGQEVILRCVPISNHLYFYWYRQILGQKVEFLVSFYNNEISEKSEIFDDQFSVERPDGSNFTLKIRSTKLEDSAMYFCASKGYRGPYEQYFGPGTRLTVT.

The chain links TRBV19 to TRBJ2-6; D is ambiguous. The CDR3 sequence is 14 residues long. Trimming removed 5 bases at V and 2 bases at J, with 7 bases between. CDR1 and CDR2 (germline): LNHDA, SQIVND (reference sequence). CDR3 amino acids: CASSHPAGANVLTF. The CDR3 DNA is TGTGCCAGTAGTCATCCGGCTGGGGCCAACGTCCTGACTTTC.

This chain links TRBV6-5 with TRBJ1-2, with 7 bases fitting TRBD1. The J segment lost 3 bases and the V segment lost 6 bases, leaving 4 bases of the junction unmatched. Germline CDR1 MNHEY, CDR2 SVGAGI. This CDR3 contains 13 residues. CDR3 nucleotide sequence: TGTGCCAGCAGCGACAGGGCCGACTATGGCTACACCTTC. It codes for CASSDRADYGYTF.